Presented here are 9 T cell receptor beta chains from one specimen sequenced in a study of T cell repertoires in cytomegalovirus infection. Using its own MiXCR run on the reads, TCRdb lists one record per CDR3 protein. The data contain around 260,000 distinct CDR3 sequences, 25% of them seen just once; the ten biggest clones take up around 14%. Material: PBMCs. The source of these receptors is a human donor in good health (CMV status not recorded). Some clones in this sample may be carry-over from other donors' samples.

This clonotype was detected many times. The chain employs TRBV6-1 and TRBJ1-5, with a possible D match to TRBD1 (5 bases). Per germline, CDR1 MNHNS and CDR2 SASEGT. With 5 bases removed from V and 0 bases from J, the gap between germline ends came to 8 bases. The CDR3 length is 14 residues. CDR3: CASSQGGSNQPQHF. The CDR3 DNA reads TGTGCCAGCAGTCAGGGAGGTAGCAATCAGCCCCAGCATTTT.

This clonotype has a count of ten or more. The CDR3 nucleotides read TGTGCCAGCAGACCGGGGACCGGGACTAGCGTCTCCTACGAGCAGTACTTC. It specifies CASRPGTGTSVSYEQYF. V and J are TRBV7-2 and TRBJ2-7; 10 nucleotides match TRBD2. The CDR3 consists of 17 residues. The junction had 11 bases not matched to a gene; V was cut back by 6 bases and J by 0 bases. Per germline, CDR1 SGHTA and CDR2 FQGNSA.

This clonotype was observed a few times. The V call is TRBV5-1, the J call TRBJ2-7, with D perhaps assigned TRBD1 or TRBD2 (6 bases each). V dropped 2 bases and J dropped 4 bases, with 13 bases sitting between them. The CDR3 is 14 residues long. The V gene's germline CDR1 is SGHRS and CDR2 YFSETQ. CDR3 nucleotides: TGCGCCAGCAGCTTACCGGGGGCGGGGTACGAGCAGTACTTC. It codes for CASSLPGAGYEQYF.

This clonotype showed up just a few times. The chain recombines TRBV7-2 with TRBJ2-5; D perhaps matches TRBD2 (6 bases). The ends were cut back, 5 bases at V and 5 bases at J, with 15 bases in the middle. Germline-derived CDR1 and CDR2 are SGHTA and FQGNSA. This CDR3 is built from 14 residues. CDR3: CASSPGSRGETQYF. The CDR3 DNA reads as TGTGCCAGCAGCCCGGGGTCCCGGGGGGAGACCCAGTACTTC.

The chain carries TRBV7-9 and TRBJ1-1, with 7 bases aligning to TRBD1. The CDR3 has 17 amino acids. Germline assignment: CDR1 SEHNR and CDR2 FQNEAQ (reference sequence). Germline trimming cut 1 base from V and 1 base from J; bases unmatched to any gene: 9. In DNA, the CDR3 is TGTGCCAGCAGCTTAGGTTTGGGACAGCCGAGGAACACTGAAGCTTTCTTT. Translation: CASSLGLGQPRNTEAFF. Combining the CDR3 with reference TRBV7-9 and TRBJ1-1 gives the whole variable domain DTGVSQNPRHKITKRGQNVTFRCDPISEHNRLYWYRQTLGQGPEFLTYFQNEAQLEKSRLLSDRFSAERPKGSFSTLEIQRTEQGDSAMYLCASSLGLGQPRNTEAFFGQGTRLTVV.

The chain is built from TRBV12-3 or TRBV12-4 and TRBJ1-1; TRBD1 might be the D (5 bases). The V end was cut by 4 bases, the J end by 2 bases, with 14 bases between. This CDR3 contains 15 residues. The CDR3: CASSSPGTLNTEAFF. Written as DNA, the CDR3 is TGTGCCAGCAGTTCCCCCGGGACCCTAAACACTGAAGCTTTCTTT.

The chain links TRBV29-1 to TRBJ2-7, with 10 bases aligning to TRBD2. Germline V gene sequence: CDR1 SQVTM, CDR2 ANQGSEA. Germline trimming cut 6 bases from V and 4 bases from J; bases unmatched to any gene: 6. CDR3 size: 13 residues. This CDR3 is CSVDSGGSYEQYF. The CDR3 DNA sequence: TGCAGCGTCGATAGCGGGGGGTCTTACGAGCAGTACTTC.

The chain carries TRBV20-1 and TRBJ2-7, with TRBD1 matching 7 bases. The trim removed 6 bases at V and 0 bases at J, leaving 8 bases unmatched. The CDR3 consists of 14 residues. Germline-derived CDR1 and CDR2 are DFQATT and SNEGSKA (reference sequence). DNA for the CDR3: TGCAGTGCCACAGAGGGGGCCCCCTCCTACGAGCAGTACTTC. This gives the protein CSATEGAPSYEQYF.

This clonotype has a handful of counts. The chain employs TRBV6-2 or TRBV6-3 and TRBJ2-3; D is ambiguous. Trimming pared 6 bases from V and 4 bases from J, leaving 14 bases between. The CDR3 consists of 14 residues. Germline loops: CDR1 MNHEY, CDR2 SVGEGT. The CDR3 DNA reads as TGTGCCAGCAGCTGGACCCCTCCGGCAGATACGCAGTATTTT. It encodes CASSWTPPADTQYF.